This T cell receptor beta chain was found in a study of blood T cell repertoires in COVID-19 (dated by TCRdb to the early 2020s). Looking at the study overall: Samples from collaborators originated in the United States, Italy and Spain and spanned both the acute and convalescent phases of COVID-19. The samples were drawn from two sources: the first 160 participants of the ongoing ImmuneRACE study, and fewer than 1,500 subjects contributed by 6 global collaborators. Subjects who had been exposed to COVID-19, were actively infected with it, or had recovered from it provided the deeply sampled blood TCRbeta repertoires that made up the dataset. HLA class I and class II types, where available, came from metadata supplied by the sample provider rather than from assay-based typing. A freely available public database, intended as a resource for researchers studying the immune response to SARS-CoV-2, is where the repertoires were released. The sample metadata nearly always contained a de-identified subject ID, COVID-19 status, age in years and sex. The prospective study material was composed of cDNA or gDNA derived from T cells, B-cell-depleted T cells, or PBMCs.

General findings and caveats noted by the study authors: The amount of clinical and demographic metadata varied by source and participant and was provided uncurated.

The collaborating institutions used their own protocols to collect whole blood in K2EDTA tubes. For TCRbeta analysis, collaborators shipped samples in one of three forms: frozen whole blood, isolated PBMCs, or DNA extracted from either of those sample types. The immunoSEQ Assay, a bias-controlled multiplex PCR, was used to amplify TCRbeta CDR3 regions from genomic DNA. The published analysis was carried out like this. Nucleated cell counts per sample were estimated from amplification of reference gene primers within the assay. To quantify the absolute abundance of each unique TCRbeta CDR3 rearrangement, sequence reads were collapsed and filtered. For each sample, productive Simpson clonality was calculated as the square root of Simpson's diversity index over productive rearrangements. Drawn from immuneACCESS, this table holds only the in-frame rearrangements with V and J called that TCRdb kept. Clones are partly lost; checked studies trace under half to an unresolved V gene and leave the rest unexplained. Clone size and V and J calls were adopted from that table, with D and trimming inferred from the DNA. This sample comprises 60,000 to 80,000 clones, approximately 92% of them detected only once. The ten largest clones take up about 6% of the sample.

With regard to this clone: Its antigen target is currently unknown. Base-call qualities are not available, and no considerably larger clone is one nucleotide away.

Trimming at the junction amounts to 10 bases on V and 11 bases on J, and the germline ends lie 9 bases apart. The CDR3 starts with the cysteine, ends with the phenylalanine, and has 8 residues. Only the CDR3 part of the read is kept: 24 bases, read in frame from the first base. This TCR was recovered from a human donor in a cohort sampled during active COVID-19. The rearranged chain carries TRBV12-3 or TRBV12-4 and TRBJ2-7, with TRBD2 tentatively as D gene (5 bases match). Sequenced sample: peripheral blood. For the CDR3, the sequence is CANLGEYF. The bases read TGTGCCAACCTCGGGGAGTACTTC.